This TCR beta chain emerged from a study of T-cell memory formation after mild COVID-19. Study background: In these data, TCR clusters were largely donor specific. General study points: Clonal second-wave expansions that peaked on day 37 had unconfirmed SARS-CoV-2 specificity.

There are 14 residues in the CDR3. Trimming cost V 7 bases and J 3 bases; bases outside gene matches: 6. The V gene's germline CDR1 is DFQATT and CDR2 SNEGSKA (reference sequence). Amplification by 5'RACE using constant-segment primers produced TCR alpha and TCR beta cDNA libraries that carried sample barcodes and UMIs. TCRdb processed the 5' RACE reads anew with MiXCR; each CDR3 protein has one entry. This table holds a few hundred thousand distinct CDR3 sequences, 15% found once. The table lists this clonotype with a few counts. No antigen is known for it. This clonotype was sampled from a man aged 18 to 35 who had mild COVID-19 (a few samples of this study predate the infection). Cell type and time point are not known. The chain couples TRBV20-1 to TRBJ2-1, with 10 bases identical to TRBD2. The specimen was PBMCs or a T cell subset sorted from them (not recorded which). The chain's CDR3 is CSGNGLADYNEQFF. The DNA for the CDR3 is TGCAGTGGGAACGGACTAGCGGACTACAATGAGCAGTTCTTC.